Here is one T cell receptor beta chain with its context. This clone came up a few times. This receptor's antigen is unknown. Per-base quality was not reported, and no clone a single base away is much larger than it. The data derive from a study of PD-L1 blockade in urothelial cancer (dated by TCRdb to 2016 to 2017). For the wider study: All patients started therapy in about 2014 and received atezolizumab 1,200 mg intravenously every 3 weeks. About 90% of the 29 patients were males with bladder-origin urothelial cancer, and 18 of 29 reported a prior smoking history. Patients had an ECOG performance status of 0 or 1 and had received between 0 and 3 prior chemotherapy regimens. Blood samples were analyzed 3 weeks after the start of treatment (second dose) and 6 weeks after the start of treatment. Blood samples gave median yields of about 150,000 T cells and 65,000 to 85,000 unique TCRs, along with a median clonality of around 0.075. Somatic, immune and clinical correlates of response to PD-L1 blockade with atezolizumab in urothelial cancer were the focus of an exploratory multi-omic analysis. Pretreatment tumor samples, along with matched peripheral blood collected serially before and after atezolizumab treatment, underwent TCR sequencing. Durable clinical benefit was defined as a progression-free survival longer than 6 months, and TCR features were additionally tested against progression-free survival and overall survival. In the same patients, whole exome sequencing and RNA sequencing of pretreatment tumors were performed in addition to TCR sequencing. Durable clinical benefit was achieved by nine patients but not by the remaining 20. Twenty-nine patients had pretreatment blood TCR-seq, about 24 had at least one posttreatment blood collection, and about 24 had tumor TCR-seq.

General study outcomes and caveats: Greater expansion of tumor-associated TCR clones in peripheral blood 3 weeks after the start of treatment was observed in patients with durable benefit (n ≈ 22, p = 0.022). Because of the small sample size (n ≈ 28) and the many exploratory analyses performed, the results are intended to be regarded as hypothesis-generating. A pretreatment peripheral blood TCR clonality below the median was linked to improved progression-free and overall survival.

Synthetic TCR analog templates were spiked into each PCR so that absolute template abundance could be estimated from read counts. Using the immunoSEQ assay, TCRbeta CDR3 regions were amplified from genomic DNA with bias-controlled V and J gene primers. Sequencing of rearranged TCRbeta segments was done at approximately 20X coverage. As for how the authors treated the data: Clustering was used to correct sequencing errors, and CDR3s were annotated against IMGT to assign V, D and J genes. Out-of-frame and stop-codon sequences were excluded, and only productive TCRbeta rearrangements were used in downstream analyses. Clonality was calculated as one minus the Shannon entropy normalized by the log of the number of unique productive sequences. Clones differing between time points or between blood and tumor were identified by Fisher's exact test with Benjamini-Hochberg correction at adjusted p below 0.01. TCRdb obtained this table from immuneACCESS and retained in-frame rearrangements with V and J assigned. These tables miss some clones; where compared with another copy, unresolved V genes account for less than half of the shortfall, and the remainder is unexplained. The V and J calls and clone size were taken over from that table, and D and trimming were inferred from the DNA. The sample data list tens of thousands of clones, and 90% of these were observed just once. Together, the top ten hold 1.5% to 2% of the sample.

Relative to germline, V is 4 bases shorter and J is 8 bases shorter, with 17 bases between their ends. CDR1 SGHTA and CDR2 FQGNSA were looked up in the germline V gene. There are 14 amino acids in the CDR3, from cysteine to phenylalanine inclusive. Only the CDR3 part of the read is kept: 42 bases, read in frame from the first base. The time point tag for this specimen amounts to: pretreatment peripheral blood. The cohort included roughly 29 patients with locally advanced or metastatic urothelial carcinoma who were treated at Memorial Sloan Kettering on a trial protocol. Peripheral blood mononuclear cells were collected pretreatment and during treatment, at between 1 and 8 total time points per patient. The Qiagen DNeasy Blood extraction kit was used to purify genomic DNA from total PBMCs and tumor samples. PBMCs were collected pretreatment and during treatment and were isolated and stored as previously described.

Recombination joined TRBV7-2 with TRBJ1-2; matching of 6 bases hints at TRBD1 as the D gene. The clonotype was recovered from a man aged 55-75 years with urothelial cancer. Sequencing used PBMCs, obtained around atezolizumab (anti-PD-L1) treatment. At the DNA level, the sequence is TGTGCCAGCAGCTCCCCGAACAGGGAGGGGGGCTACACCTTC. It translates as CASSSPNREGGYTF.